This is a list of T cell receptor beta chains from one sample in a study of cytomegalovirus exposure and HLA in healthy donors. Repertoires were generated with immunoSEQ multiplex PCR, while TCRdb's copy carries only in-frame clones and drops some. The sample holds 85,000 to 95,000 clones; roughly two thirds are singletons and the top ten take just under 6.5%. The specimen sequenced was PBMCs. Receptors originate from a woman aged 25 to 39 in good health and CMV-seronegative. Each CDR3 is given with its conserved first and last residue. The order of the fields is clone size, J gene, D gene, V gene, CDR3 DNA, CDR3 protein. The D gene is left open where the match is weak. A clone size is listed for some rows: how often the clone was seen (once, few, many), or a class if it is expanded.

clone_size: once; j_call: TRBJ2-7; d_call: -; v_call: TRBV9; cdr3_nt: TGTGCCAGCAGCGTCGACAGTGGGCCCTACGAGCAGTACTTC; cdr3_aa: CASSVDSGPYEQYF
clone_size: -; j_call: TRBJ2-3; d_call: -; v_call: TRBV14; cdr3_nt: TGTGCCAGCAGCCAAGGACAGGTGGGAGATACGCAGTATTTT; cdr3_aa: CASSQGQVGDTQYF
clone_size: -; j_call: TRBJ1-3; d_call: TRBD1; v_call: TRBV27; cdr3_nt: TGTGCCAGCAGACCAGGGGGCTCTGGAAACACCATATATTTT; cdr3_aa: CASRPGGSGNTIYF
clone_size: once; j_call: TRBJ1-5; d_call: -; v_call: TRBV21-1; cdr3_nt: TGTGCCAGCAGCACCGGGGGGGGCAGAAGCAATCAGCCCCAGCATTTT; cdr3_aa: CASSTGGGRSNQPQHF
clone_size: -; j_call: TRBJ2-7; d_call: TRBD2; v_call: TRBV19; cdr3_nt: TGTGCCAGTAGTATCGGGAGGGACTACGAGCAGTACTTC; cdr3_aa: CASSIGRDYEQYF
clone_size: -; j_call: TRBJ1-2; d_call: -; v_call: TRBV11-2; cdr3_nt: TGTGCCAGCAGCTCCTTATATGGCTACACCTTC; cdr3_aa: CASSSLYGYTF
clone_size: -; j_call: TRBJ2-1; d_call: TRBD2; v_call: TRBV2; cdr3_nt: TGTGCCAGCAGTGGGACTAGCGGGAGGTTTTCCTACAATGAGCAGTTCTTC; cdr3_aa: CASSGTSGRFSYNEQFF
clone_size: -; j_call: TRBJ2-7; d_call: TRBD1; v_call: TRBV11-2; cdr3_nt: TGTGCCAGCAGCTTAGCCGGACAGGGCCGTACCCGCTACGAGCAGTACTTC; cdr3_aa: CASSLAGQGRTRYEQYF
clone_size: few; j_call: TRBJ2-7; d_call: TRBD1; v_call: TRBV29-1; cdr3_nt: TGCAGCGCCACCGGACAGGGACAGTACGAGCAGTACTTC; cdr3_aa: CSATGQGQYEQYF
clone_size: -; j_call: TRBJ2-2; d_call: -; v_call: TRBV19; cdr3_nt: TGTGCCAGTAGTATCTCAGGCATCGGGGAGCTGTTTTTT; cdr3_aa: CASSISGIGELFF
clone_size: few; j_call: TRBJ2-1; d_call: TRBD2; v_call: TRBV9; cdr3_nt: TGTGCCAGCAGCGCTGGGACTAGCGGACCGGGAAATGAGCAGTTCTTC; cdr3_aa: CASSAGTSGPGNEQFF
clone_size: -; j_call: TRBJ1-2; d_call: TRBD1; v_call: TRBV28; cdr3_nt: TGTGCCAGCAGTTACGACAGGGGCCATGGCTACACCTTC; cdr3_aa: CASSYDRGHGYTF
clone_size: once; j_call: TRBJ2-7; d_call: TRBD1; v_call: TRBV27; cdr3_nt: TGTGCCAGCAGTATCAGGACAGGGGGGCCCTACGAGCAGTACTTC; cdr3_aa: CASSIRTGGPYEQYF
clone_size: once; j_call: TRBJ2-7; d_call: -; v_call: TRBV18; cdr3_nt: TGTGCCAGCTCACCAGGAGGCTACGAGCAGTACTTC; cdr3_aa: CASSPGGYEQYF
clone_size: -; j_call: TRBJ1-2; d_call: -; v_call: TRBV19; cdr3_nt: TGTGCCAGTATCCCACAGGGCCCCTTTAACTATGGCTACACCTTC; cdr3_aa: CASIPQGPFNYGYTF
clone_size: once; j_call: TRBJ2-2; d_call: TRBD1; v_call: TRBV18; cdr3_nt: TGTGCCAGCTTCGAACAGGGGGGCACCGGGGAGCTGTTTTTT; cdr3_aa: CASFEQGGTGELFF
clone_size: -; j_call: TRBJ1-1; d_call: TRBD1; v_call: TRBV7-8; cdr3_nt: TGTGCCAGCAGCTTCCGTGGACAGGGGTGGACTGAAGCTTTCTTT; cdr3_aa: CASSFRGQGWTEAFF
clone_size: -; j_call: TRBJ1-5; d_call: -; v_call: TRBV10-3; cdr3_nt: TGTGCCATCAGTGAGTCGATCGGGGTGATCCCCAATCAGCCCCAGCATTTT; cdr3_aa: CAISESIGVIPNQPQHF
clone_size: few; j_call: TRBJ2-2; d_call: TRBD1; v_call: TRBV13; cdr3_nt: TGTGCCAGCAGACGTCAGGGGGCGCGAACCGGGGAGCTGTTTTTT; cdr3_aa: CASRRQGARTGELFF
clone_size: -; j_call: TRBJ1-1; d_call: -; v_call: TRBV27; cdr3_nt: TGTGCCAGCAGTTTAGGGTTGGGCCTCGAAGCTTTCTTT; cdr3_aa: CASSLGLGLEAFF
clone_size: -; j_call: TRBJ2-2; d_call: -; v_call: TRBV11-2; cdr3_nt: TGTGCCAGCAGCGCTATCTACAGGCGGAACACCGGGGAGCTGTTTTTT; cdr3_aa: CASSAIYRRNTGELFF
clone_size: -; j_call: TRBJ2-5; d_call: -; v_call: TRBV18; cdr3_nt: TGTGCCAGCTCACCAATGATCGGAGAGACCCAGTACTTC; cdr3_aa: CASSPMIGETQYF
clone_size: -; j_call: TRBJ2-5; d_call: TRBD2; v_call: TRBV7-2; cdr3_nt: TGTGCCAGCAGCTTAGCGGAAACTAGCGGAGAGACCCAGTACTTC; cdr3_aa: CASSLAETSGETQYF
clone_size: once; j_call: TRBJ1-6; d_call: -; v_call: TRBV6-1; cdr3_nt: TGTGCCACTACTTTGGACAGTTCAAATTCACCCCTCCACTTT; cdr3_aa: CATTLDSSNSPLHF
clone_size: -; j_call: TRBJ2-7; d_call: TRBD1; v_call: TRBV5-1; cdr3_nt: TGCGCCAGCAGCTGGGGACAGGGTGGTTACGAGCAGTACTTC; cdr3_aa: CASSWGQGGYEQYF
clone_size: few; j_call: TRBJ1-2; d_call: -; v_call: TRBV10-3; cdr3_nt: TGTGCCACCTCGCCGGACAGCAACTATGGCTACACCTTC; cdr3_aa: CATSPDSNYGYTF
clone_size: -; j_call: TRBJ2-7; d_call: -; v_call: TRBV7-9; cdr3_nt: TGTGCCAGCAGCCACCTCCAGGGGCAGTCCTACGAGCAGTACTTC; cdr3_aa: CASSHLQGQSYEQYF
clone_size: few; j_call: TRBJ1-2; d_call: TRBD1; v_call: TRBV6-1; cdr3_nt: TGTGCCAGCAGTGCCCACCGCGCGACAGGGTGGGATTATGGCTACACCTTC; cdr3_aa: CASSAHRATGWDYGYTF
clone_size: once; j_call: TRBJ2-3; d_call: TRBD2; v_call: TRBV6-1; cdr3_nt: TGTGCCAGCCGCCTACTAGCGCAGAACACAGATACGCAGTATTTT; cdr3_aa: CASRLLAQNTDTQYF
clone_size: few; j_call: TRBJ2-7; d_call: TRBD1; v_call: TRBV5-1; cdr3_nt: TGCGCCAGCAGCTTGTGGGACAGATTACTCGAGCAGTACTTC; cdr3_aa: CASSLWDRLLEQYF
clone_size: few; j_call: TRBJ2-7; d_call: TRBD1; v_call: TRBV5-6; cdr3_nt: TGTGCCAGCAGCTCGTGGACAGGGGGCTCCTACGAGCAGTACTTC; cdr3_aa: CASSSWTGGSYEQYF
clone_size: few; j_call: TRBJ1-1; d_call: -; v_call: TRBV5-4; cdr3_nt: TGTGCCAGCAGCTCGGGAGAGAACCTGAACACTGAAGCTTTCTTT; cdr3_aa: CASSSGENLNTEAFF
clone_size: -; j_call: TRBJ2-1; d_call: -; v_call: TRBV27; cdr3_nt: TGTGCCAGCACGGGAAAATTAGACGGTAATGAGCAGTTCTTC; cdr3_aa: CASTGKLDGNEQFF
clone_size: -; j_call: TRBJ1-2; d_call: TRBD1; v_call: TRBV7-9; cdr3_nt: TGTGCCAGCAGCTCAACAGGGGGCTATGGCTACACCTTC; cdr3_aa: CASSSTGGYGYTF
clone_size: -; j_call: TRBJ2-7; d_call: -; v_call: TRBV5-1; cdr3_nt: TGCGCCAGCAGCTCCCGGACAGCAACGCTCTACGAGCAGTACTTC; cdr3_aa: CASSSRTATLYEQYF
clone_size: -; j_call: TRBJ2-5; d_call: TRBD1; v_call: TRBV2; cdr3_nt: TGTGCCAGCTCCAGGGACAGCCAAGAGACCCAGTACTTC; cdr3_aa: CASSRDSQETQYF
clone_size: -; j_call: TRBJ1-2; d_call: TRBD1; v_call: TRBV5-1; cdr3_nt: TGCGCCAGCAGCCCGTGGGGACAGGGGGACTATGGCTACACCTTC; cdr3_aa: CASSPWGQGDYGYTF
clone_size: -; j_call: TRBJ2-7; d_call: TRBD2; v_call: TRBV2; cdr3_nt: TGTGCCAGCAGTTCGACTAGCGGGAGGACCTACGAGCAGTACTTC; cdr3_aa: CASSSTSGRTYEQYF
clone_size: -; j_call: TRBJ2-7; d_call: TRBD1; v_call: TRBV25-1; cdr3_nt: TGTGCCACCCAGGACAGGGCAAACGAGCAGTACTTC; cdr3_aa: CATQDRANEQYF
clone_size: -; j_call: TRBJ1-1; d_call: TRBD1; v_call: TRBV4-3; cdr3_nt: TGCGCCAGCAGCCGGGGGTCAAGGACAGGAAACACTGAAGCTTTCTTT; cdr3_aa: CASSRGSRTGNTEAFF
clone_size: -; j_call: TRBJ2-3; d_call: TRBD1; v_call: TRBV6-1; cdr3_nt: TGTGCCAGCAGGCCCGGACAGGGTCCAGATACGCAGTATTTT; cdr3_aa: CASRPGQGPDTQYF
clone_size: -; j_call: TRBJ1-4; d_call: TRBD1; v_call: TRBV4-1; cdr3_nt: TGCGCCAGCAGCCTGGGACAGGGACGGGAAAAACTGTTTTTT; cdr3_aa: CASSLGQGREKLFF